This paragraph covers one T cell receptor beta chain sequence. As for time point: patch test 3, about 24 weeks after DPC sensitization. The sample's treatment: therapeutic diphenylcyclopropenone sensitization with weekly scalp DPC. This entry is derived from a study of human T cells and chemical hapten exposure. TCRdb called the RACE reads again in MiXCR, with one record for every CDR3 protein. The table shows tens of thousands of distinct CDR3 sequences, with 9.9% occurring only once. The material was whole blood, obtained in connection with sensitization to the hapten diphenylcyclopropenone (DPC). The TCR sequence derives from a middle-aged woman with alopecia areata. Some clones in this sample may be carry-over from other donors' samples.

CDR3 loop: CASRLTGGNSGANVLTF. In nucleotides, the CDR3 is TGCGCCAGCAGATTGACAGGGGGAAACTCTGGGGCCAACGTCCTGACTTTC. The V call is TRBV4-1, the J call TRBJ2-6; TRBD1 matches 9 bases. V dropped 6 bases and J dropped 0; count of bases not matched to a gene: 6. This CDR3 has 17 amino acids. Germline V gene sequence: CDR1 MGHRA, CDR2 YSYEKL.